One and the same sample provided the 30 T cell receptor beta chains below, sequenced in a study of metastatic and nonmetastatic thyroid tumors. No treatment had been given to any patient before thyroid surgery. TCRdb re-called the PCR reads with MiXCR. The repertoire has 85,000 to 95,000 clones, under 15% of them found once; the top ten carry 3.6%. Sequenced sample: blood. The receptors stem from a female donor with papillary thyroid cancer or a benign thyroid nodule (not recorded which). Some clones in this sample may be carry-over from other donors' samples.

This clone has more than one count but fewer than ten. V gene TRBV5-4 combines with J gene TRBJ1-4, with D possibly being TRBD1 (5 bases). The length of the CDR3 is 13 residues. V was clipped by 2 bases and J by 7 bases, with 9 bases between them. Looked up from germline, CDR1 is SGHNT and CDR2 is YYREEE (reference sequence). The CDR3 region is CASSFSGAEKLFF. The CDR3 bases are TGTGCCAGCAGCTTTTCTGGGGCTGAAAAACTGTTTTTT.

There are a few counts of this clone. This chain uses TRBV27 with TRBJ2-7; 7 bases agree with TRBD1. Germline CDR1 MNHEY, CDR2 SMNVEV (reference sequence). The V and J ends lost 5 bases and 3 bases, in that order; junction bases with no gene match: 4. CDR3 length: 13 amino acids. Here the CDR3 DNA reads TGTGCCAGCAGTGGTCGACAGGGCTACGAGCAGTACTTC. Residues: CASSGRQGYEQYF.

This clone has at least ten counts. The chain has TRBV28 and TRBJ1-4, with D unresolved. Per the germline V gene, CDR1 is MDHEN and CDR2 is SYDVKM. The CDR3 totals 15 residues. Trimming left V 7 bases short and J 0 bases short, with 12 bases between. The CDR3 spells CASNQRSATNEKLFF. The CDR3 DNA sequence: TGTGCCAGCAATCAACGGAGTGCAACTAATGAAAAACTGTTTTTT.

This clone has a count of ten or more. The chain joins TRBV7-8 to TRBJ1-2, with TRBD1 identical over 8 bases. The germline CDR1 and CDR2 sequences are SGHVS and FQNEAQ. V trimming: 5 bases; J trimming: 6 bases; junction bases outside the gene matches: 8. The CDR3 spans 14 residues. CDR3 nucleotide sequence: TGTGCCAGCAGCACACAGGGGGATAGCGATGGCTACACCTTC. It translates to CASSTQGDSDGYTF.

As for this clone: A much larger clone lies a single base off, so this may be a read error. J is TRBJ2-5 and V is TRBV2, with no clear D. Germline V gene data show CDR1 as SNHLY and CDR2 as FYNNEI. The CDR3 covers 13 residues. Deletions cut 4 bases from V and 4 bases from J, with 10 bases between. The CDR3 loop is CASSAGLAETQYF. The CDR3 DNA is TGTGCCAGCAGTGCGGGTCTCGCAGAGACCCAGTACTTC.

A note on this clone: A much larger clone differs by one base, so this may be a read error. The CDR3 does not close with the conserved phenylalanine or tryptophan, likely indicating a read error. This chain links TRBV4-1 with TRBJ1-1; D is uncertain. Between the trimmed V and J ends, which lost 0 bases and 0 bases, there was a span of 20 bases. The CDR3 has 19 residues. Germline CDR1 reads MGHRA; CDR2 reads YSYEKL. The CDR3 loop reads CASSQDERGVFGLNTEAFS. CDR3 coding DNA: TGCGCCAGCAGCCAAGATGAGCGGGGAGTCTTTGGGCTGAACACTGAAGCTTTCTCT.

Many counts were recorded for this clone. This chain connects TRBV5-1 to TRBJ2-1, with 7 bases lining up with TRBD2. CDR3 length: 14 residues. V shed 4 bases, J shed 5 bases, and the junction held 6 bases outside the gene matches. Germline values: CDR1 SGHRS, CDR2 YFSETQ. CDR3 sequence (DNA): TGCGCCAGCAGCCCGCGACGGGGGGACAATGAGCAGTTCTTC. Protein product: CASSPRRGDNEQFF.

This clone has a count of ten or more. The CDR3 DNA sequence: TGCAGTGCTAGAGATTGGGGGATACAGGGGGCCTACGAGCAGTACTTC. As protein: CSARDWGIQGAYEQYF. V usage is TRBV20-1 and J usage is TRBJ2-7; 8 bases agree with TRBD1. Trimming at V came to 0 bases and at J to 2 bases, leaving 9 bases not matched to a gene. Germline CDR1 DFQATT, CDR2 SNEGSKA (reference sequence). The CDR3 spans 16 residues.

By sample fraction, this clone is medium-sized. The chain uses TRBV12-3 or TRBV12-4 and TRBJ2-7; 7 nucleotides line up with TRBD1. The V gene end was trimmed by 2 bases and the J gene end by 1 base; junction bases not matched to a gene: 8. The CDR3 has 16 amino acids. CDR3: CASSLMAGGQSYEQYF. In DNA, the CDR3 is TGTGCCAGCAGTTTAATGGCTGGGGGACAGTCCTACGAGCAGTACTTC.

Comment on this clone: One junction end does not reproduce the germline sequence, and a read error may be involved. The chain carries TRBV6-2 or TRBV6-3 and TRBJ1-5; 11 bases align to TRBD1. Germline V gene data show CDR1 as MNHEY and CDR2 as SVGEGT. The CDR3 totals 20 residues. The CDR3 DNA sequence: TGTGCCAGCAGTTCCTTTACGGGACAGGGGGATGCATTGTGGAATCAGCCCCAACATTTT. This codes for CASSSFTGQGDALWNQPQHF.

The chain combines TRBV9 with TRBJ2-5; 10 bases are a match to TRBD2. The CDR3 runs 15 residues. The V gene end was trimmed by 4 bases and the J gene end by 5 bases; junction bases not matched to a gene: 8. Germline values: CDR1 SGDLS, CDR2 YYNGEE. CDR3 DNA: TGTGCCAGCAGCAGACCTCTAGCGGGAGCGGAGACCCAGTACTTC. Translated: CASSRPLAGAETQYF. Full variable domain (remainder filled in from reference TRBV9 and TRBJ2-5): DSGVTQTPKHLITATGQRVTLRCSPRSGDLSVYWYQQSLDQGLQFLIQYYNGEERAKGNILERFSAQQFPDLHSELNLSSLELGDSALYFCASSRPLAGAETQYFGPGTRLLVL.

This clone was seen ten or more times. The chain is built from TRBV20-1 and TRBJ2-4; D possibly corresponds to TRBD1 (5 bases). The CDR3 has 15 residues. Between the trimmed V and J ends, which lost 1 base and 4 bases, there was a span of 14 bases. From germline, CDR1 is DFQATT and CDR2 SNEGSKA (reference sequence). The CDR3 protein is CSARGGAAFKNIQYF. The DNA of the CDR3 is TGCAGTGCTAGAGGTGGGGCTGCCTTTAAAAACATTCAGTACTTC.

In regard to this clone: It may be a read error: a sequence one base away is much more abundant. At the DNA level, this CDR3 is encoded by other sequences in the same sample as well. The chain couples TRBV20-1 to TRBJ2-2; 15 positions agree with TRBD2. This CDR3 comprises 17 residues. Germline CDR1 DFQATT, CDR2 SNEGSKA (reference sequence). The CDR3 DNA sequence: TGCAGTGCTACACGGACTAGCGGGGGGGCAAGGACCGGTGAGCTGTTTTTT. As protein: CSATRTSGGARTGELFF.

With regard to this clone: One end of the junction fails to match germline, which may point to a read error. The V call is TRBV14, the J call TRBJ2-3; 8 bases map to TRBD1. Germline V CDR1 and CDR2: SGHDN, FVKESK. The CDR3 runs 17 residues. CDR3 in amino acids: CASSQDQDRVGPDTRYF. CDR3 coding DNA: TGTGCCAGCAGCCAAGATCAGGACAGGGTGGGTCCAGATACGCGGTATTTT.

This clone has only a few counts. This may be a read error, as it is one base from a much larger clone. V and J are TRBV25-1 and TRBJ2-1; D remains ambiguous. Trimming took off 2 bases at V and 10 bases at J, with 6 bases between the two ends. Per germline, CDR1 MGHDK and CDR2 SYGVNS. The CDR3 spans 11 residues. The CDR3 sequence: CASSERFEQFF. The DNA of the CDR3 is TGTGCCAGCAGTGAACGGTTCGAGCAGTTCTTC.

This clone has at least ten counts. The chain employs TRBV6-5 and TRBJ1-1, with TRBD1 matching over 9 bases. Germline values: CDR1 MNHEY, CDR2 SVGAGI. The junction had 14 bases not matched to a gene; V was cut back by 2 bases and J by 4 bases. The CDR3 has 18 amino acids. The CDR3 DNA reads TGTGCCAGCAGTTACCTCCCTCCGGGACAGGGAGATGTCACTGAAGCTTTCTTT. Protein: CASSYLPPGQGDVTEAFF.

This clone showed up many times. The chain carries TRBV27 and TRBJ1-2; 7 bases map to TRBD1. Germline V gene sequence: CDR1 MNHEY, CDR2 SMNVEV (reference sequence). V lost 6 bases and J lost 8; bases outside the gene matches: 9. The CDR3 extends over 13 amino acids. This CDR3 reads CASRRDRAQGYTF. The CDR3 DNA is TGTGCCAGCAGACGAGACAGGGCGCAGGGCTACACCTTC.

This clone was counted at least ten times. V is TRBV7-2 and J is TRBJ2-7, with 10 positions matching TRBD1. The CDR3 has 15 amino acids. With V trimmed by 4 bases and J by 3 bases, 6 bases remained unmatched. CDR1 is SGHTA, CDR2 FQGNSA, per germline. CDR3 amino acids: CASSSTGTGDYEQYF. CDR3 coding DNA: TGTGCCAGCAGCTCAACCGGGACAGGGGACTACGAGCAGTACTTC.

This clone appeared a few times. V gene TRBV4-1 combines with J gene TRBJ2-3; D unclear. The CDR3 has 15 amino acids. V lost 0 bases to trimming and J lost 0 bases, with 7 bases between them. The germline V gene has CDR1 MGHRA and CDR2 YSYEKL. The CDR3 loop is CASSQDRVSTDTQYF. The CDR3 nucleotides read TGCGCCAGCAGCCAAGACCGGGTAAGCACAGATACGCAGTATTTT.

Notes on this clone: Given a much more abundant clone one base away, this may be a read error. The V gene is TRBV6-1, the J gene TRBJ1-2, with D uncertain. V lost 7 bases to trimming and J lost 7 bases, with 19 bases between them. CDR3 length: 14 amino acids. Germline values: CDR1 MNHNS, CDR2 SASEGT. The DNA of the CDR3 is TGTGCCAGCATAACCTGGAGACACCCCTGTGGCTACACCTTC. It encodes CASITWRHPCGYTF.

In this sample, this clone turned up many times. J is TRBJ2-6 and V is TRBV28, with 7 bases aligning to TRBD1. The CDR3 has 18 amino acids. Looked up from germline, CDR1 is MDHEN and CDR2 is SYDVKM. With 2 bases clipped from V and 0 bases from J, the junction kept 7 bases outside the gene matches. The CDR3 nucleotides read TGTGCCAGCAGTTTACCCGGGACAGCGAGCTCTGGGGCCAACGTCCTGACTTTC. This translates into CASSLPGTASSGANVLTF.

The gene calls are TRBV20-1 and TRBJ1-3; TRBD1 aligns across 7 bases. The CDR3 is made up of 14 amino acids. Unmatched junction bases numbered 4, after V lost 0 bases and J lost 5 bases. Germline CDR1 is DFQATT and CDR2 is SNEGSKA (reference sequence). The CDR3 DNA sequence: TGCAGTGCTAGAGAAGACAGGGATAGAAACACCATATATTTT. As protein: CSAREDRDRNTIYF.

Ten or more counts support this clone. The chain joins TRBV27 to TRBJ2-7; tentatively, D is TRBD1 or TRBD2 (5 bases each). Germline V gene lookup returns CDR1 MNHEY and CDR2 SMNVEV (reference sequence). The CDR3 contains 15 residues. Trimming pared 4 bases from V and 2 bases from J, leaving 15 bases between. The CDR3 DNA reads as TGTGCCAGCAGTTCGGGGCTAGAAGGGACCTACGAGCAGTACTTC. Translated, it gives CASSSGLEGTYEQYF.

In this sample, this clone turned up a few times. This may stem from a read error, because a much larger clone lies one nucleotide away. The chain employs TRBV29-1 and TRBJ2-5; 8 bases match TRBD1. The CDR3 runs 13 residues. Germline values: CDR1 SQVTM, CDR2 ANQGSEA. CDR3 coding DNA: TGCATCGTTGAAGATAGACAGGGGGAGACCCAGTACTTC. This gives the protein CIVEDRQGETQYF.

In regard to this clone: This clone may be a read error of a much larger clone one base away. This sequence joins TRBV7-2 and TRBJ1-5; possible D gene TRBD1, 5 bases. The V end lost 1 base, the J end lost 9 bases, and 16 bases lay between the germline ends. From germline, CDR1 is SGHTA and CDR2 FQGNSA. The length of the CDR3 is 15 residues. DNA for the CDR3: TGTGCCAGCAGCTTAGTAGGGGTCACAACGGGGCCCCAGCATTTT. Protein sequence: CASSLVGVTTGPQHF.

This clone was detected many times. The V and J genes are TRBV5-1 and TRBJ2-2; TRBD1 matches at 7 bases. Germline V gives CDR1 SGHRS, CDR2 YFSETQ. The J segment lost 5 bases and the V segment lost 4 bases, leaving 11 bases of the junction unmatched. The CDR3 is 16 amino acids. This CDR3 is CASSLPTGPETGELFF. For the CDR3, the DNA is TGCGCCAGCAGCCTACCGACAGGGCCCGAAACCGGGGAGCTGTTTTTT.

Notes on this clone: This may be a read error: a much more frequent sequence differs by one nucleotide. The chain couples TRBV10-2 to TRBJ2-5, with TRBD1 matching over 8 bases. Trimming took 9 bases from V and 7 from J; bases not matched to a gene: 10. In germline, CDR1 is WSHSY, CDR2 SAAADI. There are 13 residues in the CDR3. The CDR3, as DNA: TGCGCCAGACAACAGGGGGGACGCGGGACCCAGTACTTC. It translates to CARQQGGRGTQYF.

This clone was picked up a small number of times. Being one base from a much bigger clone, this may be a read error. This chain connects TRBV6-5 to TRBJ2-4, with D maybe TRBD2 (5 bases). The CDR3 runs to 13 residues. CDR1 is MNHEY, CDR2 SVGAGI, per germline. CDR3 in DNA: TGTGCCATCAGTTACGGGGAGACTTACATTCAGTACTTC. This sequence encodes CAISYGETYIQYF.

This rearrangement joins TRBV29-1 to TRBJ2-3, with TRBD1 matching over 7 bases. This CDR3 contains 14 residues. J gave up 7 bases and V 5 bases, and 12 bases lay outside the gene matches. Germline loops: CDR1 SQVTM, CDR2 ANQGSEA. CDR3 amino acids: CSVSIRGRTYTQYF. CDR3 bases: TGCAGCGTTAGCATAAGGGGGCGAACATATACGCAGTATTTT.

This clone was detected a few times. A much larger clone sits a single nucleotide away, making a read error possible. This sample includes further DNA sequences coding for the same CDR3. The rearrangement joins TRBV20-1 to TRBJ1-1; D may be TRBD1 (5 bases). Germline values: CDR1 DFQATT, CDR2 SNEGSKA (reference sequence). CDR3 length: 13 residues. V shed 5 bases and J shed 5 bases, with 15 bases lying between them. The CDR3 nucleotides are TGCAGTGCTGAGCGGGGGTCGGGTACTGAAGCTTTCTTT. Amino acids: CSAERGSGTEAFF.